The TCR beta chain under discussion was sequenced for a study of T cells after posttransplantation cyclophosphamide. Study conclusions and caveats: Recipient CMV seropositivity and CMV reactivation strongly tracked TRB clonality.

Clones were read by immunoSEQ multiplex PCR, and TCRdb kept only the in-frame ones, dropping some. Of more than 60,000 clones in the sample, about 93% were seen once. This CDR3 is built from 13 residues. The germline V and J ends were trimmed by 2 bases and 0 bases, with 4 bases remaining between them. Per germline, CDR1 SGHAT and CDR2 FQNNGV. Points on this clone: Its antigen is still unknown.

The source of this sequence is a woman between 25 and 40 years old in good health and a related stem cell transplant donor. The specimen was PBMCs. V usage is TRBV11-2 and J usage is TRBJ1-1; no reliable D call. DNA for the CDR3: TGTGCCAGCAGCTTATCGATGAACACTGAAGCTTTCTTT. Its protein is CASSLSMNTEAFF.